This T cell receptor beta chain emerged from a study of PD-L1 blockade in urothelial cancer. Turning to the study itself: About 90% of the 29 patients were men whose urothelial cancer was bladder-origin.

Synthetic templates analogous to TCR were spiked into all PCRs individually. Here immunoSEQ multiplex PCR was the method, and the copy in TCRdb shows in-frame clones only, minus some. Seen here are some 40,000 clones, about 88% observed once, and the top ten hold about 25%. Time point in this sample: pretreatment peripheral blood. The sequence derives from a donor at least 40 years old with urothelial cancer. Specimen: PBMCs, collected around atezolizumab (anti-PD-L1) treatment.

The CDR3 region has the DNA TGTGCCAGCAGCTTAGCGGATGGGCCCAATGAGCAGTTCTTC. Its protein product is CASSLADGPNEQFF. V and J are TRBV7-2 and TRBJ2-1; D ambiguous. The germline gives CDR1 SGHTA, CDR2 FQGNSA. With 0 bases removed from V and 6 bases from J, the gap between germline ends came to 9 bases. The CDR3 runs to 14 residues.